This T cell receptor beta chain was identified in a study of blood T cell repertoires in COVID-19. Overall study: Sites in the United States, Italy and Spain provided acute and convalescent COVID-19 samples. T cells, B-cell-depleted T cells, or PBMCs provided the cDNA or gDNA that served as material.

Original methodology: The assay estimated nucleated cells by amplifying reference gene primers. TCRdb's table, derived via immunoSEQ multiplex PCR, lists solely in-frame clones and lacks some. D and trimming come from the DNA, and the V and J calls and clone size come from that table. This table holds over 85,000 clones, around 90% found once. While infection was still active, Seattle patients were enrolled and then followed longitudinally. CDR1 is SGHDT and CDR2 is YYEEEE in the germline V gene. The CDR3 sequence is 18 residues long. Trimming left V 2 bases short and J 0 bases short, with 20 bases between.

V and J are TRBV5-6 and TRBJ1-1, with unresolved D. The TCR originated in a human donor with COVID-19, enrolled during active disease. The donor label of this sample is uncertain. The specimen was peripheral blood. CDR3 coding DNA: TGTGCCAGCAGCTTTCCCTCGCCGAAGGGAGTTTTGAACACTGAAGCTTTCTTT. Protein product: CASSFPSPKGVLNTEAFF.